These 25 T cell receptor beta chains came from one sample sequenced in a study of TET2 disruption in CD19-targeted CAR T cells. Treatment reported: autologous CTL019 cells: CD19 CAR with 4-1BB and CD3 zeta domains. The assay was immunoSEQ multiplex PCR, and TCRdb's table has in-frame clones only and misses some. Its table records 20,000 to 30,000 clones. Antigen specificity for these receptors is unknown. Sample: CD8- CAR+ T cells sorted from cultured blood T cells, taken for CD19 CAR T cell therapy. The subset here: CD8-negative CAR-positive T cells from the infusion product. Receptors originate from an older man with chronic lymphocytic leukemia.

A word on this clone: The read stops 3 residues short of the end of the CDR3; the missing end is completed from the germline J gene. The chain is built from TRBV18 and TRBJ1-2; TRBD1 is a possible D gene (6 bases). The CDR3 consists of 13 residues. The germline V gene has CDR1 KGHSH and CDR2 LQKENI. Incomplete CDR3 DNA: TGTGCCAGCTGGGGAGGGGGGGCCTACGAC. This gives the protein CASWGGGAYD. Given in full, the CDR3 is CASWGGGAYDYTF.

Concerning this clone: The read halts 3 residues ahead of the CDR3 end, with the missing end drawn from the germline J gene. The V and J genes are TRBV20-1 and TRBJ1-1, with D uncertain. CDR3 size: 13 residues. Germline CDR1 DFQATT, CDR2 SNEGSKA (reference sequence). The DNA read from the CDR3 is TGCAGTGCTAGCACTCCGATTGCGACGGGA. Its translation: CSASTPIATG. The full-length CDR3 reads as CSASTPIATGAFF.

As regards this clone: The read ends 3 residues shy of where the CDR3 ends; the end is completed using the germline J gene. The chain joins TRBV10-3 to TRBJ2-3; D gene ambiguous. The CDR3 is 15 residues long. CDR1 is ENHRY and CDR2 is SYGVKD in the germline V gene. CDR3 bases read: TGTGCCATCAGTGAGTCTTACAGCTCGGAAGAGACG. Translating it yields CAISESYSSEET. The CDR3 in its entirety is CAISESYSSEETQYF.

Comments on this clone: Read coverage stops 3 residues before the CDR3 terminus; the germline J gene supplies the remainder. The chain links TRBV10-3 to TRBJ2-4, with 9 bases matching TRBD1. The CDR3 loop spans 15 amino acids. Germline V gene data show CDR1 as ENHRY and CDR2 as SYGVKD. CDR3 bases read: TGTGCCATCAGTCAGGAGGGGACAGGGAAACAGACT. Encoded protein: CAISQEGTGKQT. The whole CDR3 reads CAISQEGTGKQTQYF.

To note about this clone: The CDR3 extends 3 residues past the end of the read, so its final part is completed from the germline J gene. V usage is TRBV19 and J usage is TRBJ1-5; 11 bases map to TRBD1. This CDR3 contains 14 residues. V lost 4 bases and J lost 7; bases outside the gene matches: 3. Germline CDR1 is LNHDA and CDR2 is SQIVND (reference sequence). This CDR3 reads CASSTGQGEQPQHF. The DNA read from the CDR3 is TGTGCCAGTAGTACGGGACAGGGGGAGCAGCCC.

This clone ranks as medium-sized in terms of frequency. Sequencing ends 3 residues short of the CDR3 end; the germline J gene provides the rest. The J gene is TRBJ2-5, the V gene TRBV12-5, with 9 positions matching TRBD2. V was clipped by 0 bases and J by 4 bases; unmatched bases: 6. The germline CDR1 and CDR2 sequences are LGHNT and FRNRAP. This CDR3 is 16 amino acids long. The sequenced part of the CDR3 DNA is TGTGCTAGTGGTTTGGTGGGACTAGCATTGGGAGAGACC. Amino acids: CASGLVGLALGET. From start to end, the CDR3 is CASGLVGLALGETQYF.

In the case of this clone: The read falls 3 residues short of the CDR3 end, and the missing part is taken from the germline J gene. This sequence joins TRBV20-1 and TRBJ2-1, with TRBD2 identical over 9 bases. CDR1 and CDR2 (germline): DFQATT, SNEGSKA (reference sequence). J was trimmed by 7 bases and V by 4 bases; bases with no gene match: 14. The CDR3 length is 16 residues. This chain's CDR3 is CSATEEGRAGGNEQFF. The DNA read from the CDR3 is TGCAGTGCTACCGAGGAGGGCAGGGCGGGGGGGAATGAG.

Of note for this clone: Read coverage stops 3 residues before the CDR3 terminus; the germline J gene supplies the remainder. This chain joins TRBV2 and TRBJ2-4; a possible D gene is TRBD1 (5 bases). Germline V CDR1 and CDR2: SNHLY, FYNNEI. The CDR3 covers 12 residues. The CDR3 reads CASRAGRETQYF. The sequenced part of the CDR3 DNA is TGTGCCAGCAGGGCAGGGCGAGAGACT. The whole variable domain, remainder taken from reference TRBV2 and TRBJ2-4, is EPEVTQTPSHQVTQMGQEVILRCVPISNHLYFYWYRQILGQKVEFLVSFYNNEISEKSEIFDDQFSVERPDGSNFTLKIRSTKLEDSAMYFCASRAGRETQYFGAGTRLSVL.

Concerning this clone: The read ends 3 residues before the CDR3 terminus; that terminus is restored from the germline J gene. This chain connects TRBV10-3 to TRBJ2-4, with D maybe TRBD2 (5 bases). The CDR3 spans 12 residues. Germline V gene data show CDR1 as ENHRY and CDR2 as SYGVKD. CDR3 DNA (partial): TGTGCCTTTGATAAAGAGGGTGGAGGT. Amino acids: CAFDKEGGG. The full CDR3 protein is CAFDKEGGGQYF.

With regard to this clone: The read gets to within 3 residues of the CDR3 end, and the germline J gene fills in the rest. V is TRBV7-9 and J is TRBJ2-4; 9 bases are a match to TRBD1. Germline V gene sequence: CDR1 SEHNR, CDR2 FQNEAQ (reference sequence). This CDR3 has 13 residues. CDR3 bases read: TGTGCCAGCGGGACAGGGAGCAATCAGCCT. Amino acid sequence: CASGTGSNQP. The full CDR3 protein is CASGTGSNQPQYF.

In the case of this clone: Germline is not matched at one junction end, which may reflect a read error. Read sequence stops 3 residues before the CDR3 end, and the germline J gene provides the missing end. The chain joins TRBV4-2 to TRBJ1-4; 8 positions agree with TRBD1. The CDR3 sequence is 15 residues long. Germline lookup yields CDR1 LGHNA and CDR2 YNFKEQ. CDR3 DNA (partial): TGCGCCAGCAGCCAAGATAGGACAGGGAATGAAAAA. Amino acids: CASSQDRTGNEK. The entire CDR3 reads CASSQDRTGNEKLFF.

Regarding this clone: Read coverage stops 3 residues before the CDR3 terminus; the germline J gene supplies the remainder. This chain links TRBV7-2 with TRBJ1-5; D might be TRBD1 (6 bases). CDR1 and CDR2 from the germline V gene are SGHTA and FQGNSA. The V and J ends lost 5 bases and 4 bases respectively, with 15 bases between them. The CDR3 consists of 15 residues. The CDR3 sequence: CASSPQGLTNQPQHF. The CDR3 DNA, read in part, is TGTGCCAGCAGCCCCCAGGGGCTGACAAATCAGCCC.

A note on this clone: The read terminates 3 residues before the CDR3 end, so the remaining end is supplied by the germline J gene. The rearrangement joins TRBV7-9 to TRBJ2-2; a possible D gene is TRBD2 (5 bases). The CDR3 is 14 amino acids. In germline, CDR1 is SEHNR, CDR2 FQNEAQ (reference sequence). The germline V and J ends were trimmed by 6 bases and 2 bases, with 10 bases remaining between them. The CDR3 loop is CASSPRGNTGELFF. The sequenced part of the CDR3 DNA is TGTGCCAGCAGTCCACGGGGAAACACCGGGGAG.

Note on this clone: From the germline J gene comes the end of the CDR3, since the read stops 3 residues before it. Additional DNA sequences in this sample encode the identical CDR3. The J gene is TRBJ1-2, the V gene TRBV6-2 or TRBV6-3; 7 nucleotides agree with TRBD1. Germline V gene sequence: CDR1 MNHEY, CDR2 SVGEGT. The V and J ends lost 6 bases and 3 bases, in that order; junction bases with no gene match: 13. This CDR3 has 16 residues. CDR3 DNA (partial): TGTGCCAGCAGCCCGATTAACGAGGGGGCGGACTATGGC. Translating it yields CASSPINEGADYG. The complete CDR3 reads CASSPINEGADYGYTF.

About this clone itself: The read halts 3 residues ahead of the CDR3 end, with the missing end drawn from the germline J gene. The rearrangement joins TRBV7-3 to TRBJ1-2; D ambiguous. Germline values: CDR1 SGHTA, CDR2 FQGTGA. This CDR3 comprises 15 residues. The CDR3 here is CASSLFGGVGDTYTF. The part of the CDR3 DNA that was read is TGTGCCAGCAGCTTATTCGGCGGGGTTGGAGATACC. The full variable domain, rest sourced from reference TRBV7-3 and TRBJ1-2, is GAGVSQTPSNKVTEKGKYVELRCDPISGHTALYWYRQSLGQGPEFLIYFQGTGAADDSGLPNDRFFAVRPEGSVSTLKIQRTERGDSAVYLCASSLFGGVGDTYTFGSGTRLTVV.

Of note for this clone: The CDR3 end falls 3 residues outside the read, so it is completed with the germline J gene. The V and J genes are TRBV5-5 and TRBJ2-3, with D perhaps matching TRBD1 (6 bases). The CDR3 runs 15 residues. The V gene lost 4 bases and the J gene lost 0 bases, with 12 bases spanning the gap. Per germline, CDR1 SGHKS and CDR2 YYEKEE (reference sequence). CDR3 bases read: TGTGCCAGCAGCCCTGGACAGCTGAGCACAGATACG. The encoded protein is CASSPGQLSTDT. The whole CDR3 sequence is CASSPGQLSTDTQYF.

Concerning this clone itself: The junction departs from the called germline gene at one end, perhaps through a read error. Read sequence stops 3 residues before the CDR3 end, and the germline J gene provides the missing end. The rearrangement joins TRBV2 to TRBJ2-4; 9 bases are shared with TRBD1. The CDR3 consists of 18 residues. Germline values: CDR1 SNHLY, CDR2 FYNNEI. CDR3 DNA, as far as it was read: TGTGCCAGCACTGAAGACAGGGGGAAATACCCAAGCAATCAGCCT. Translating it yields CASTEDRGKYPSNQP. In full, the CDR3 reads CASTEDRGKYPSNQPQYF.

About this clone: The sequence runs out 3 residues before the end of the CDR3; the remainder is reconstructed from the germline J gene. Additional DNA sequences in this sample encode the identical CDR3. The chain couples TRBV5-1 to TRBJ2-2; D is undetermined. The CDR3 is made up of 15 amino acids. CDR1 is SGHRS and CDR2 is YFSETQ in the germline V gene. V was pared by 0 bases and J by 0 bases, with 6 bases between. The CDR3 bases that were read are TGCGCCAGCAGCTTGGAACTGGCGAACACCGGGGAG. Residues: CASSLELANTGE. The full-length CDR3 reads as CASSLELANTGELFF. The complete variable domain, with remaining parts taken from reference TRBV5-1 and TRBJ2-2, reads KAGVTQTPRYLIKTRGQQVTLSCSPISGHRSVSWYQQTPGQGLQFLFEYFSETQRNKGNFPGRFSGRQFSNSRSEMNVSTLELGDSALYLCASSLELANTGELFFGEGSRLTVL.

Regarding this clone: The read falls 3 residues short of the CDR3 end, and the missing part is taken from the germline J gene. The V and J genes are TRBV18 and TRBJ1-5; D is ambiguous. Looked up from germline, CDR1 is KGHSH and CDR2 is LQKENI. Between the trimmed V and J ends, which lost 5 bases and 2 bases, there was a span of 7 bases. The CDR3 runs to 13 residues. Partial CDR3 DNA: TGTGCCAGCTCAGCCGCGGGCAATCAGCCC. Protein sequence: CASSAAGNQP. The full CDR3 is CASSAAGNQPQHF.

Comment on this clone: The read finishes 3 residues shy of the CDR3 end, and the germline J gene is used to complete it. This chain connects TRBV2 to TRBJ1-2; D may be TRBD1 (6 bases). The CDR3 loop spans 15 amino acids. Germline V lookup: CDR1 SNHLY, CDR2 FYNNEI. The CDR3 is CASSEMGARTDTYTF. The CDR3 bases that were read are TGTGCCAGCAGTGAAATGGGGGCCCGCACAGATACC.

This clone is labeled medium-sized based on frequency. The CDR3 end lies 3 residues beyond the end of the read and is filled in from the germline J gene. This chain joins TRBV18 and TRBJ2-2; 7 bases agree with TRBD1. J lost 0 bases, V lost 5 bases, and 6 bases had no gene match. The CDR3 consists of 16 residues. The germline gives CDR1 KGHSH, CDR2 LQKENI. The sequenced CDR3 bases are TGTGCCAGCTCAACTTTTGGGACAGCGAACACCGGGGAG. Its protein is CASSTFGTANTGE. From start to end, the CDR3 is CASSTFGTANTGELFF.

Of note for this clone: The observed sequence ends 3 residues before the CDR3 terminus, with the missing tail filled in from the germline J gene. The chain joins TRBV6-2 or TRBV6-3 to TRBJ2-4; tentative D call: TRBD2 (6 bases). Per germline, CDR1 MNHEY and CDR2 SVGEGT. This CDR3 has 14 residues. CDR3 region: CASKSGDLNYGQYF. CDR3 DNA (partial): TGTGCCAGCAAGTCGGGGGACCTTAACTATGGT.

Notes on this clone: The read gets to within 3 residues of the CDR3 end, and the germline J gene fills in the rest. The chain links TRBV15 to TRBJ1-1; no clear D gene. The CDR3 contains 15 residues. Between the trimmed V and J ends, which lost 4 bases and 5 bases, there was a span of 17 bases. Germline CDR1 reads LNHNV; CDR2 reads YYDKDF (reference sequence). The chain's CDR3 is CATSTKVEGITEAFF. The CDR3 DNA, read in part, is TGTGCCACCAGCACCAAAGTCGAGGGTATTACTGAA.

On this clone itself: From the germline J gene comes the end of the CDR3, since the read stops 3 residues before it. The chain uses TRBV5-4 and TRBJ1-2, with 7 nucleotides matching TRBD1. Germline V gene lookup returns CDR1 SGHNT and CDR2 YYREEE (reference sequence). With V trimmed by 0 bases and J by 6 bases, 5 bases remained unmatched. The CDR3 runs 14 residues. CDR3: CASSLGQGGHGYTF. Partial CDR3 DNA: TGTGCCAGCAGCTTGGGACAGGGAGGACATGGC.

For this clone: The read is 3 residues too short to cover the CDR3 end, so that end is filled in from the germline J gene. V and J are TRBV6-1 and TRBJ2-4, with TRBD1 matching over 9 bases. Germline CDR1 is MNHNS and CDR2 is SASEGT. CDR3 length equals 15 residues. Partial CDR3 DNA: TGTGCCAGCAGTGTAAGGGGACAGGGAGGTTATGGT. It yields the protein CASSVRGQGGYG. The whole CDR3 reads CASSVRGQGGYGQYF.